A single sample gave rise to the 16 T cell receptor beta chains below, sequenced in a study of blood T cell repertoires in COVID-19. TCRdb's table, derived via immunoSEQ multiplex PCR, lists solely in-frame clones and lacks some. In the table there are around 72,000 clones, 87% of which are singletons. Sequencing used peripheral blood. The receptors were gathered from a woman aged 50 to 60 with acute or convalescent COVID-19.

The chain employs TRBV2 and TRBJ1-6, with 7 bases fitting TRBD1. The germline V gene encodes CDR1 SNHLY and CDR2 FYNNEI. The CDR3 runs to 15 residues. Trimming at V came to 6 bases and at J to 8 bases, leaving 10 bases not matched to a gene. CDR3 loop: CASRDSQGDHSPLHF. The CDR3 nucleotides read TGTGCCAGCAGAGACAGCCAGGGGGACCATTCACCCCTCCACTTT.

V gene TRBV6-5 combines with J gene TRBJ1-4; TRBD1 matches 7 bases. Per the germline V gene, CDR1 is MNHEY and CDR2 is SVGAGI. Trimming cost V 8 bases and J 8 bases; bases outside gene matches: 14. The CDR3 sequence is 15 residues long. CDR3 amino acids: CASGGALGGREKLFF. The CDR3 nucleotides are TGTGCCAGCGGCGGAGCCCTAGGGGGCCGGGAAAAACTGTTTTTT.

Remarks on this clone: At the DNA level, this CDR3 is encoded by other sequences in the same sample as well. This chain's CDR3 is CASSIGQGDNSPLHF. As DNA, the CDR3 is TGTGCCAGTAGTATTGGACAGGGGGACAATTCACCCCTCCACTTT. J is TRBJ1-6 and V is TRBV19, with 10 bases aligning to TRBD1. The V segment lost 3 bases and the J segment 7 bases; nucleotides outside the gene matches: 3. The CDR3 loop spans 15 amino acids. CDR1 LNHDA and CDR2 SQIVND come from the germline V gene (reference sequence).

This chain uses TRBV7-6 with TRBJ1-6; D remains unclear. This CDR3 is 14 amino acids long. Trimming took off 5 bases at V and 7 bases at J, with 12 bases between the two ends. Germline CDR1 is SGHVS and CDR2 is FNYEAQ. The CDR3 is CASSPGVGNSPLHF. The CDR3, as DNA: TGTGCCAGCAGCCCCGGGGTGGGGAATTCACCCCTCCACTTT.

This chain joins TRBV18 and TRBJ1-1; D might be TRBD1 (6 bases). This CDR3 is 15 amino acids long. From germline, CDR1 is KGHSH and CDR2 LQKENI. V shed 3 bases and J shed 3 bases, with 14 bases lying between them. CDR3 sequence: CASSPSSGADTEAFF. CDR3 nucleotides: TGTGCCAGCTCACCCTCGTCAGGGGCGGACACTGAAGCTTTCTTT.

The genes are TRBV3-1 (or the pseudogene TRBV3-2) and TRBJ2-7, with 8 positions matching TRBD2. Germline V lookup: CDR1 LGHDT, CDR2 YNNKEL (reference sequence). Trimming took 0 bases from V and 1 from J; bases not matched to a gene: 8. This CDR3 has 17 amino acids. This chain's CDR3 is CASSQDRKRGKSYEQYF. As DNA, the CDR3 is TGTGCCAGCAGCCAAGATCGGAAGCGGGGGAAGTCCTACGAGCAGTACTTC.

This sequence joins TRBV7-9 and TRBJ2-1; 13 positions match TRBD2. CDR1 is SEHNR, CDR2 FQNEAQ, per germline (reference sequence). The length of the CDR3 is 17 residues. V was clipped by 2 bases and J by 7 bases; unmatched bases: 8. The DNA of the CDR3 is TGTGCCAGCAGCTTACTCTCCGGACTAGCGGGAGTGAATGAGCAGTTCTTC. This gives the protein CASSLLSGLAGVNEQFF. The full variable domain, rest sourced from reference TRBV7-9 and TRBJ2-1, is DTGVSQNPRHKITKRGQNVTFRCDPISEHNRLYWYRQTLGQGPEFLTYFQNEAQLEKSRLLSDRFSAERPKGSFSTLEIQRTEQGDSAMYLCASSLLSGLAGVNEQFFGPGTRLTVL.

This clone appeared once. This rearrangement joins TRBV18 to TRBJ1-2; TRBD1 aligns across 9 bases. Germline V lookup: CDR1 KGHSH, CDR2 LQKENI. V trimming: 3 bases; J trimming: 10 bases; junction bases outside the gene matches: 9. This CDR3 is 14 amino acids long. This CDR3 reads CASSPPGQGIDYTF. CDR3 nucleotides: TGTGCCAGCTCACCTCCGGGACAGGGAATAGACTACACCTTC.

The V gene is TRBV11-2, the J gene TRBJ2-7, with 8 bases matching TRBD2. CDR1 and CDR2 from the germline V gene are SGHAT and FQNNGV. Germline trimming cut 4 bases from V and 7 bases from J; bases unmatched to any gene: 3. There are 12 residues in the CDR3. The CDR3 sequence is CASSSGGDEQYF. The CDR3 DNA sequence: TGTGCCAGCAGCTCCGGGGGGGATGAGCAGTACTTC.

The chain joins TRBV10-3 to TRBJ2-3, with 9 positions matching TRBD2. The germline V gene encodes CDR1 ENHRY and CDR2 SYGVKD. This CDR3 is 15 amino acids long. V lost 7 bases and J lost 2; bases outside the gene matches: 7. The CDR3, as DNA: TGTGCCATCAAGAGACTAGCGGATGACACAGATACGCAGTATTTT. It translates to CAIKRLADDTDTQYF.

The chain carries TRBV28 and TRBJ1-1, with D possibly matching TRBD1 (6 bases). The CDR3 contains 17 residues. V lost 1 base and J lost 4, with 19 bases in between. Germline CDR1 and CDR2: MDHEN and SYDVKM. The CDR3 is CASSLYRQTGFGTEAFF. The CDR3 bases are TGTGCCAGCAGTTTATATAGACAAACAGGGTTTGGCACTGAAGCTTTCTTT.

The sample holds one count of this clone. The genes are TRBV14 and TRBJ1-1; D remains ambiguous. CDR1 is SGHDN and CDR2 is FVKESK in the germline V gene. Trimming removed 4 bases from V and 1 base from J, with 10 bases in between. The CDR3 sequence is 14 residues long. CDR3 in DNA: TGTGCCAGCAGCCCCCTCGGGTGGAACACTGAAGCTTTCTTT. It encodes CASSPLGWNTEAFF.

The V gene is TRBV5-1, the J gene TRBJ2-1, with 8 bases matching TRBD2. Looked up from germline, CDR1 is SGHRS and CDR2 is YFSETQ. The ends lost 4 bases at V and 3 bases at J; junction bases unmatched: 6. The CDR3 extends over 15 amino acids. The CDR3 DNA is TGCGCCAGCAGCCCAGCGGGAGAGTACTACAATGAGCAGTTCTTC. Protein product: CASSPAGEYYNEQFF.

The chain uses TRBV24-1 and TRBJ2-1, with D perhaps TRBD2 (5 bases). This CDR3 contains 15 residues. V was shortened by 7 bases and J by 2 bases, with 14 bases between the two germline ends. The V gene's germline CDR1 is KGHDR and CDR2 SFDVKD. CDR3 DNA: TGTGCCACCAGCCTTAGCGCGACCCCCTACAATGAGCAGTTCTTC. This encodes CATSLSATPYNEQFF.

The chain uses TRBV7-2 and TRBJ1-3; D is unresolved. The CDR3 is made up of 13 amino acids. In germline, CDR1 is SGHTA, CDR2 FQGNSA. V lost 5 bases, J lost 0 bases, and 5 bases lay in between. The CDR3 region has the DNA TGTGCCAGCAGCCAAATCTCTGGAAACACCATATATTTT. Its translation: CASSQISGNTIYF.

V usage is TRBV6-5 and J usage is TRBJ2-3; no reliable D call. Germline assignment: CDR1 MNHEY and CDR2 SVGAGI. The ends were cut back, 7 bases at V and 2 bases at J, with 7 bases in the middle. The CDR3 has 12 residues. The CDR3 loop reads CASTGLTDTQYF. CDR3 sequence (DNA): TGTGCCAGCACCGGTCTCACAGATACGCAGTATTTT.